This is a list of T cell receptor beta chains from one sample in a study of identical twins. TCRdb processed the 5' RACE reads anew with MiXCR; each CDR3 protein has one entry. This sample yields some 600,000 distinct CDR3 sequences, of which less than 9% are seen a single time; over 1.5% belongs to the top ten. Another study also made use of these data, one on yellow fever vaccine responses in identical twins.

The sample taken for sequencing was PBMCs. The receptor source for this set is a woman aged 18-29 years in good health. The CDR3 runs from the conserved cysteine through the conserved F or W. A D gene is named only where the DNA matches it firmly. Rows may omit the clone size; those that give it use once, few, many or a size class.

V	J	size	D	CDR3	DNA
TRBV18	TRBJ2-5	many	.	CASSPPTQETQYF	TGTGCCAGCTCACCACCGACCCAAGAGACCCAGTACTTC
TRBV5-6	TRBJ2-5	few	.	CASSFQSPVGGTQYF	TGTGCCAGCAGCTTCCAAAGCCCGGTCGGAGGGACCCAGTACTTC
TRBV28	TRBJ1-2	many	.	CASSPPGAKGYTF	TGTGCCAGCAGCCCCCCAGGGGCCAAGGGCTACACCTTC
TRBV12-3/TRBV12-4	TRBJ2-3	many	.	CASSAKEADTQYF	TGTGCCAGCAGTGCCAAAGAGGCAGATACGCAGTATTTT
TRBV2	TRBJ2-2	.	.	CASLHGRNTGELFF	TGTGCCAGCTTACATGGCCGTAACACCGGGGAGCTGTTTTTT
TRBV6-1	TRBJ1-1	.	.	CASTKGGITEAFF	TGTGCCAGCACCAAGGGGGGAATCACTGAAGCTTTCTTT
TRBV25-1	TRBJ1-3	many	.	CASRSSGNTIYF	TGTGCCAGCAGGAGCTCTGGAAACACCATATATTTT
TRBV24-1	TRBJ2-2	.	.	CATSDSGLGRWTGELFF	TGTGCCACCAGTGATTCCGGACTGGGAAGGTGGACCGGGGAGCTGTTTTTT
TRBV7-9	TRBJ2-5	.	.	CASSLMEVTETQYF	TGTGCCAGCAGCCTGATGGAGGTTACGGAGACCCAGTACTTC
TRBV5-1	TRBJ2-3	.	TRBD1	CASSFVQGVDTQYF	TGCGCCAGCAGCTTTGTACAGGGGGTAGATACGCAGTATTTT
TRBV28	TRBJ2-7	.	.	CASRQEADKKGPYEQYF	TGTGCCAGCAGACAGGAAGCGGACAAAAAAGGTCCCTACGAGCAGTACTTC
TRBV5-1	TRBJ1-1	few	TRBD1	CASSPRDRETYTEAFF	TGCGCCAGCAGCCCAAGGGACAGGGAGACTTACACTGAAGCTTTCTTT
TRBV7-9	TRBJ1-1	.	TRBD1	CASSPDRARAFF	TGTGCCAGCAGTCCCGACAGGGCACGAGCTTTCTTT
TRBV19	TRBJ1-5	many	.	CASSPGQNNQPQHF	TGTGCCAGCAGCCCTGGACAGAACAATCAGCCCCAGCATTTT
TRBV29-1	TRBJ2-1	many	TRBD2	CSVGAGLDVNEQFF	TGCAGCGTTGGGGCGGGACTAGATGTGAATGAGCAGTTCTTC
TRBV11-2	TRBJ2-1	few	.	CASSLIHFGANSYNEQFF	TGTGCCAGCAGCTTAATTCACTTCGGGGCGAATTCCTACAATGAGCAGTTCTTC
TRBV3-1	TRBJ2-1	many	.	CASSQGLALYNEQFF	TGTGCCAGCAGCCAAGGTTTAGCCTTGTACAATGAGCAGTTCTTC
TRBV11-2	TRBJ2-3	few	TRBD2	CASSISSGGSTDTQYF	TGTGCCAGCAGCATTTCTAGCGGGGGAAGCACAGATACGCAGTATTTT
TRBV10-3	TRBJ1-6	many	.	CASRQANSPLHF	TGTGCCTCCCGGCAGGCTAATTCACCCCTCCACTTT
TRBV3-1	TRBJ2-1	many	.	CASSQGSGLTYNEQFF	TGTGCCAGCAGCCAAGGGAGCGGTCTTACCTACAATGAGCAGTTCTTC
TRBV14	TRBJ1-4	.	TRBD1	CASSHFGQGSNEKLFF	TGTGCCAGCAGCCACTTCGGACAGGGCAGCAATGAAAAACTGTTTTTT
TRBV12-3/TRBV12-4	TRBJ2-2	.	.	CASGKIPVNTGELFF	TGTGCCAGCGGAAAGATTCCCGTGAACACCGGGGAGCTGTTTTTT
TRBV29-1	TRBJ1-4	many	.	CSAEVEWGEKLFF	TGCAGCGCTGAGGTCGAGTGGGGCGAAAAACTGTTTTTT
TRBV20-1	TRBJ2-1	.	TRBD1	CSADRDRDNEQFF	TGCAGTGCTGACCGGGACAGGGACAATGAGCAGTTCTTC
TRBV7-9	TRBJ1-1	few	.	CASSLVAGIGTEAFF	TGTGCCAGCAGCTTAGTTGCAGGGATCGGCACTGAAGCTTTCTTT
TRBV7-8	TRBJ1-1	many	.	CASSLRSATVNTEAFF	TGTGCCAGCAGCTTAAGAAGCGCCACAGTAAACACTGAAGCTTTCTTT
TRBV14	TRBJ2-5	.	TRBD2	CASSHPLAGEYQVTQYF	TGTGCCAGCAGCCACCCCCTAGCGGGAGAGTACCAAGTGACCCAGTACTTC
TRBV4-1	TRBJ2-1	.	.	CASSTQSLFEQFF	TGCGCCAGCAGCACACAATCCTTATTTGAGCAGTTCTTC
TRBV25-1	TRBJ2-7	many	TRBD2	CASSELGGGSYEQYF	TGTGCCAGCAGTGAATTGGGGGGGGGCTCCTACGAGCAGTACTTC
TRBV7-6	TRBJ2-7	once	TRBD1	CASSLAFPGGYEQYF	TGTGCCAGCAGCTTAGCGTTTCCAGGGGGCTACGAGCAGTACTTC
TRBV29-1	TRBJ2-7	many	.	CSVRDLIEQYF	TGCAGCGTTCGGGACCTAATTGAGCAGTACTTC
TRBV11-2	TRBJ2-3	few	.	CASSLSRGRLDTQYF	TGTGCCAGCAGCTTAAGCAGGGGAAGGTTGGATACGCAGTATTTT
TRBV3-1	TRBJ2-5	many	TRBD2	CASSQASGLVYETQYF	TGTGCCAGCAGCCAAGCGTCGGGACTAGTGTACGAGACCCAGTACTTC
TRBV12-3/TRBV12-4	TRBJ2-3	few	.	CASSRDIPQYF	TGTGCCAGCAGCAGGGACATTCCGCAGTATTTT
TRBV4-1	TRBJ2-1	many	TRBD2	CASSQPPGLAGYNEQFF	TGCGCCAGCAGCCAACCCCCTGGACTAGCGGGGTACAATGAGCAGTTCTTC
TRBV20-1	TRBJ2-4	.	TRBD1	CSARTGEKNIQYF	TGCAGTGCTAGAACAGGGGAGAAAAACATTCAGTACTTC
TRBV7-9	TRBJ2-7	few	.	CASSSPTPGPSSYEQYF	TGTGCCAGCAGCTCACCTACCCCAGGGCCATCTTCCTACGAGCAGTACTTC
TRBV4-1	TRBJ1-6	few	.	CASSQVGSRLEDLHF	TGCGCCAGCAGCCAAGTCGGGTCTCGACTTGAGGATCTCCACTTT
TRBV5-1	TRBJ2-1	.	TRBD2	CASSLGTSGPNEQFF	TGCGCCAGCAGCTTAGGGACTAGCGGGCCCAATGAGCAGTTCTTC
TRBV12-3/TRBV12-4	TRBJ2-1	few	.	CASSQWGSGGDEQFF	TGTGCCAGCAGCCAGTGGGGTAGCGGAGGGGATGAGCAGTTCTTC
TRBV3-1	TRBJ2-7	.	.	CASSQAGPYYEQYF	TGTGCCAGCAGCCAAGCAGGGCCTTATTACGAGCAGTACTTC
TRBV28	TRBJ1-5	.	.	CASSFFISNQPQHF	TGTGCCAGCAGTTTCTTCATTAGCAATCAGCCCCAGCATTTT
TRBV5-1	TRBJ2-5	many	.	CASSLEIRETQYF	TGCGCCAGCAGCTTGGAGATAAGAGAGACCCAGTACTTC
TRBV2	TRBJ1-1	.	.	CASSDLGFAEAFF	TGTGCCAGCAGTGACCTGGGATTCGCTGAAGCTTTCTTT
TRBV9	TRBJ2-2	few	.	CASGKMNTGELFF	TGTGCCAGCGGGAAAATGAACACCGGGGAGCTGTTTTTT
TRBV7-6	TRBJ1-4	.	.	CASSPPLGGYEKLFF	TGTGCCAGCAGTCCTCCCCTTGGGGGGTATGAAAAACTGTTTTTT
TRBV3-1	TRBJ2-7	few	TRBD1	CASSRGRDRVYEQYF	TGTGCCAGCAGCCGGGGGCGGGACAGGGTCTACGAGCAGTACTTC
TRBV18	TRBJ2-7	few	TRBD1	CASSKQGTYEQYF	TGTGCCAGCTCAAAACAGGGGACCTACGAGCAGTACTTC
TRBV6-1	TRBJ2-1	.	TRBD1	CASREGQGWNEQFF	TGTGCCAGCAGGGAGGGACAGGGGTGGAATGAGCAGTTCTTC
TRBV15	TRBJ2-7	few	.	CATSRHRDVYEQYF	TGTGCCACCAGCAGACACCGGGACGTCTACGAGCAGTACTTC
TRBV7-2	TRBJ2-7	few	.	CASSLEGSGSSEQYF	TGTGCCAGCAGCTTAGAGGGTAGCGGTTCATCCGAGCAGTACTTC
TRBV5-1	TRBJ1-6	many	.	CASSLDSYTSRNSPLHF	TGCGCCAGCAGCTTGGACTCCTACACCAGCCGCAATTCACCCCTCCACTTT
TRBV7-6	TRBJ2-3	many	.	CASSSALGGSTDTQYF	TGTGCCAGCAGCTCTGCTCTAGGGGGTAGCACAGATACGCAGTATTTT
TRBV3-1	TRBJ2-7	.	TRBD2	CASSQSSSGVYEQYF	TGTGCCAGCAGCCAATCGTCTAGCGGGGTCTACGAGCAGTACTTC
TRBV18	TRBJ1-4	.	.	CASSPEQSAEKLFF	TGTGCCAGCTCACCAGAGCAGTCTGCGGAAAAACTGTTTTTT
TRBV14	TRBJ2-1	.	.	CASSQTRQTIYNEQFF	TGTGCCAGCAGCCAAACTCGACAGACCATCTACAATGAGCAGTTCTTC
TRBV7-3	TRBJ2-7	.	.	CASSLRGGESYEQYF	TGTGCCAGCAGCTTAAGGGGGGGCGAATCCTACGAGCAGTACTTC